The sequence of this TCR beta chain was determined in a study of Ad26.COV2.S vaccination and SARS-CoV-2 variants. Whole-study context: COV1001, an Ad26.COV2.S trial, supplied this vaccine-arm donor. Study outcomes and limitations: Quantification of TCR breadth and depth may have yielded underestimates of total T cell responses.

Regarding this clone: Its matching antigen is unknown.

Assay: immunoSEQ multiplex PCR; the TCRdb copy retains only in-frame clones and omits some. The sample has some 290,000 clones; around four fifths are singletons. There are 14 residues in the CDR3. Germline CDR1 and CDR2: MGHRA and YSYEKL. J gave up 5 bases and V 4 bases, and 6 bases lay outside the gene matches. Stated treatment: approximately 18 received Ad26.COV2.S at low or high dose, single or two shots; five or six received placebo; per-sample allocation not given. Day 63 following the first vaccine or placebo injection was when the samples were taken. This chain uses TRBV4-1 with TRBJ1-1; 8 bases map to TRBD1. This sample comprised peripheral blood, obtained in a trial of Ad26.COV2.S vaccine versus placebo. This clonotype originated in a person between 18 and 59 years old who received the Ad26.COV2.S COVID-19 vaccine or a placebo. CDR3 in amino acids: CASSLDRGGTEAFF. The CDR3 nucleotides are TGCGCCAGCAGCCTCGACAGGGGAGGGACTGAAGCTTTCTTT.